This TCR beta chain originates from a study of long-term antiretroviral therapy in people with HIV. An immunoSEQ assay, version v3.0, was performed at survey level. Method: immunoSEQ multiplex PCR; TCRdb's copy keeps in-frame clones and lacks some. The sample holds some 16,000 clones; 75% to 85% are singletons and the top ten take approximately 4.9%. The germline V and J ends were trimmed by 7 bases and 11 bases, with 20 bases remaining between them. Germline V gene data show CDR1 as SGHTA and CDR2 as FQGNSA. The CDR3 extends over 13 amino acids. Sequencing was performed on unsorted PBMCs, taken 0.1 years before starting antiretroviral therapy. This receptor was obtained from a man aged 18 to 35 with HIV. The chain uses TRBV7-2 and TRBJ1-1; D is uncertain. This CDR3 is CASIGVFGGRAFF. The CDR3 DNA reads TGTGCCAGCATTGGGGTTTTCGGAGGGAGGGCTTTCTTT.